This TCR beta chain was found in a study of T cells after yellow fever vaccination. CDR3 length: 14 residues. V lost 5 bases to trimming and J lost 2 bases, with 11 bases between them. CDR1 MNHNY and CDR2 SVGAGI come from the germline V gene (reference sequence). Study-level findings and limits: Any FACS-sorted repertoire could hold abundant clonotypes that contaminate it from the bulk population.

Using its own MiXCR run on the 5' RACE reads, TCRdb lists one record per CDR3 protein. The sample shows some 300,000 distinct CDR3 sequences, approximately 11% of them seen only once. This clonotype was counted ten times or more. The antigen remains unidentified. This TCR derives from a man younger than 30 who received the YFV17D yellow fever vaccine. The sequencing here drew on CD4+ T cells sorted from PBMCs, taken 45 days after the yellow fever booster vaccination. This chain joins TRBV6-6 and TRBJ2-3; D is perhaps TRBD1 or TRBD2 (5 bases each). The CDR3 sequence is CASSRGADTDTQYF. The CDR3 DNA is TGTGCCAGCAGTCGAGGGGCCGACACAGATACGCAGTATTTT.